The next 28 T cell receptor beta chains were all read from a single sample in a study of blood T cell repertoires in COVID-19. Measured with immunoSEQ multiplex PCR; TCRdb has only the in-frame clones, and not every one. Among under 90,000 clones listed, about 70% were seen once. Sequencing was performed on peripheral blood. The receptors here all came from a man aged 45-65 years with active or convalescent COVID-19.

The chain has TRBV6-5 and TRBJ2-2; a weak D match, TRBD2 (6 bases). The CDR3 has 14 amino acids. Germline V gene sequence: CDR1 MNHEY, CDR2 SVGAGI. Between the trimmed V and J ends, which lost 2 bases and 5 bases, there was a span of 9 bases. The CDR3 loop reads CASSYDSGTGELFF. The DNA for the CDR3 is TGTGCCAGCAGTTACGACAGCGGGACCGGGGAGCTGTTTTTT.

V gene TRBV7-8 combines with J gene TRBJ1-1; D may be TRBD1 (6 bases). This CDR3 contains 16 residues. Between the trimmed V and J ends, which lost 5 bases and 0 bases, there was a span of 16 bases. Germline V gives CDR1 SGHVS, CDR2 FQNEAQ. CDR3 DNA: TGTGCCAGCAGCAAGCGGGACAACCTTATGAACACTGAAGCTTTCTTT. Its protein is CASSKRDNLMNTEAFF.

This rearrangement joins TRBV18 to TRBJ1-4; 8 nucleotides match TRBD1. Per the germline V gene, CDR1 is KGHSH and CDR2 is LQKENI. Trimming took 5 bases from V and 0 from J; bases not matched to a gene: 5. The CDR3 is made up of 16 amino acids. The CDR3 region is CASSTGQDTTNEKLFF. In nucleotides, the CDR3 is TGTGCCAGCTCAACGGGACAGGATACAACTAATGAAAAACTGTTTTTT.

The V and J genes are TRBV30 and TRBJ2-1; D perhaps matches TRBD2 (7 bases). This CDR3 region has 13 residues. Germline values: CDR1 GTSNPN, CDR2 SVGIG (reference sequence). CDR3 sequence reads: CGGAGASYNEQFF. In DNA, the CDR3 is TGTGGCGGGGCGGGGGCTTCCTACAATGAGCAGTTCTTC.

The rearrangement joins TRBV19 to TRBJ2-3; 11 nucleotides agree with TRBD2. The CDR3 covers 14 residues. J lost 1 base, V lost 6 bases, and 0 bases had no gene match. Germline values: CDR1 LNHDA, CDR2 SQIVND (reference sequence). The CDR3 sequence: CASRTSGGTDTQYF. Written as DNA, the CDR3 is TGTGCCAGTAGGACTAGCGGGGGCACAGATACGCAGTATTTT.

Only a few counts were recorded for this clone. CDR3 loop: CASNQGATAFF. CDR3 coding DNA: TGTGCCAGCAATCAGGGGGCTACAGCTTTCTTT. The chain has TRBV6-5 and TRBJ1-1, with 8 positions matching TRBD1. Germline values: CDR1 MNHEY, CDR2 SVGAGI. The CDR3 is 11 amino acids. The V segment lost 7 bases and the J segment 10 bases; nucleotides outside the gene matches: 5.

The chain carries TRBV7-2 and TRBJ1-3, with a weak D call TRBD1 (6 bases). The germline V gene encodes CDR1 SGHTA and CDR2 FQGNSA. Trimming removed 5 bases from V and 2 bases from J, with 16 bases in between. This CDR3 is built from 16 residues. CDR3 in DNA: TGTGCCAGCAGCGTTCAGGGGCCTGCGGCTGGAAACACCATATATTTT. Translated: CASSVQGPAAGNTIYF.

CDR3 coding DNA: TGTGCCAGCAGTTTAGGACAGGGTCCCCAAGAGACCCAGTACTTC. Protein sequence: CASSLGQGPQETQYF. This rearrangement joins TRBV28 to TRBJ2-5; the match to TRBD1 covers 8 bases. Germline V gene data show CDR1 as MDHEN and CDR2 as SYDVKM. The CDR3 covers 15 residues. Losses at the gene ends were 2 bases for V and 1 base for J; bases not matched to a gene: 3.

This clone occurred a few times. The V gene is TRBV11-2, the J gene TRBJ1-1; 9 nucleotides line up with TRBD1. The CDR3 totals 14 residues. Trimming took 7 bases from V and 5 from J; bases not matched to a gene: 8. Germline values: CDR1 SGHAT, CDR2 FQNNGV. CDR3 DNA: TGTGCCAGCACTAAACAGGGGGCAGGGACTGAAGCTTTCTTT. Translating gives CASTKQGAGTEAFF.

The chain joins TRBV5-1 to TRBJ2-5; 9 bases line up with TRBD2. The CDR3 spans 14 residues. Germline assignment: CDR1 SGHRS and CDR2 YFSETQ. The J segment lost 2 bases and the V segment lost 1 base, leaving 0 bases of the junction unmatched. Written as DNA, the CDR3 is TGCGCCAGCAGCTTGACTAGCGGGCAAGAGACCCAGTACTTC. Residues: CASSLTSGQETQYF.

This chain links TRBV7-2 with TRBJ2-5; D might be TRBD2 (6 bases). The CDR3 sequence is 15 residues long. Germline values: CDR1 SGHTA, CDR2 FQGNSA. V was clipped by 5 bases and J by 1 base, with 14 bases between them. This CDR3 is CASSPTRLGQETQYF. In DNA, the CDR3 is TGTGCCAGCAGCCCAACTAGACTAGGCCAAGAGACCCAGTACTTC.

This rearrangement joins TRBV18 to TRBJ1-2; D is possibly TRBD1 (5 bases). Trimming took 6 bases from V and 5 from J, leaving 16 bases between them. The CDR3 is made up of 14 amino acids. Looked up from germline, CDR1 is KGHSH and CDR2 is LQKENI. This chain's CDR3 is CASSRLGGRYGYTF. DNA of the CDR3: TGTGCCAGCTCTAGGTTGGGGGGACGGTATGGCTACACCTTC.

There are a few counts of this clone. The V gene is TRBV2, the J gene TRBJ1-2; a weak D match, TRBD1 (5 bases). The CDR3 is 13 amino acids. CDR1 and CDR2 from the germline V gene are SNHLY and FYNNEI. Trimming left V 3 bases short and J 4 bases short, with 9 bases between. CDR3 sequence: CASSEGQAYGYTF. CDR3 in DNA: TGTGCCAGCAGTGAGGGGCAAGCCTATGGCTACACCTTC.

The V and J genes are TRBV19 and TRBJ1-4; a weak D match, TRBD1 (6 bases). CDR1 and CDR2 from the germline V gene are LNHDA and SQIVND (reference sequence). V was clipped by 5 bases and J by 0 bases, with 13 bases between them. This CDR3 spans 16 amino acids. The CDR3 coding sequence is TGTGCCAGTAGTCCCCGGACAGCTACAACTAATGAAAAACTGTTTTTT. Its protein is CASSPRTATTNEKLFF. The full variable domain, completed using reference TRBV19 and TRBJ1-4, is DGGITQSPKYLFRKEGQNVTLSCEQNLNHDAMYWYRQDPGQGLRLIYYSQIVNDFQKGDIAEGYSVSREKKESFPLTVTSAQKNPTAFYLCASSPRTATTNEKLFFGSGTQLSVL.

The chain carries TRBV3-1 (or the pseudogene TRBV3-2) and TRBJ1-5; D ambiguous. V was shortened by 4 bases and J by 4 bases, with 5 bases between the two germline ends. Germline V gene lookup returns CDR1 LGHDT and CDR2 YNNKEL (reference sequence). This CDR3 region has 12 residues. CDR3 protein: CASSRQNQPQHF. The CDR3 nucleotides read TGTGCCAGCAGCCGGCAAAATCAGCCCCAGCATTTT.

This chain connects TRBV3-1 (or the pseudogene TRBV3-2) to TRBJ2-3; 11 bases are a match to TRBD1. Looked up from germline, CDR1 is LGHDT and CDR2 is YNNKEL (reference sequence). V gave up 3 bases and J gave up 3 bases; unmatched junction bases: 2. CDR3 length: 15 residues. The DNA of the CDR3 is TGTGCCAGCAGCCACGGGACAGGGGGAACAGATACGCAGTATTTT. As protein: CASSHGTGGTDTQYF.

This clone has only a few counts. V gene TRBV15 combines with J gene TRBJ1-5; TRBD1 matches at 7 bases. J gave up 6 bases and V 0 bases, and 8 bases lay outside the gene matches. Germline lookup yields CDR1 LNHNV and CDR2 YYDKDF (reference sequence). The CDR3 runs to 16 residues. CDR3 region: CATSRDRTGAGQPQHF. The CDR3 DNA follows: TGTGCCACCAGCAGAGATAGGACAGGAGCAGGTCAGCCCCAGCATTTT.

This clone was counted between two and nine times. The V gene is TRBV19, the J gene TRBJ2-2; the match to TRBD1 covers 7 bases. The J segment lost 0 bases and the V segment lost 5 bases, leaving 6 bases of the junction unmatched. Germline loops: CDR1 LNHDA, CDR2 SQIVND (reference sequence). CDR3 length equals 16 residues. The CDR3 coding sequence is TGTGCCAGTAGTGGAACCGGGACAGCGAACACCGGGGAGCTGTTTTTT. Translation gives CASSGTGTANTGELFF. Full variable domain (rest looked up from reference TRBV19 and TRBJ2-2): DGGITQSPKYLFRKEGQNVTLSCEQNLNHDAMYWYRQDPGQGLRLIYYSQIVNDFQKGDIAEGYSVSREKKESFPLTVTSAQKNPTAFYLCASSGTGTANTGELFFGEGSRLTVL.

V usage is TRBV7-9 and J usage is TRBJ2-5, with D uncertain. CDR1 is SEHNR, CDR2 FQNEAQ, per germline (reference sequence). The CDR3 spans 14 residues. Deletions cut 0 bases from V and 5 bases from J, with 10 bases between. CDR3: CASSLANWRETQYF. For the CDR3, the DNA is TGTGCCAGCAGCTTAGCGAATTGGCGGGAGACCCAGTACTTC.

DNA for the CDR3: TGTGCCAGCAGTCCCCGAGGACAGGGTCAAACTGAAGCTTTCTTT. It codes for CASSPRGQGQTEAFF. The chain is built from TRBV28 and TRBJ1-1; 8 positions match TRBD1. This CDR3 is built from 15 residues. After removal of 5 bases from V and 5 bases from J, the junction contained 10 bases not matched to a gene. Germline CDR1 is MDHEN and CDR2 is SYDVKM.

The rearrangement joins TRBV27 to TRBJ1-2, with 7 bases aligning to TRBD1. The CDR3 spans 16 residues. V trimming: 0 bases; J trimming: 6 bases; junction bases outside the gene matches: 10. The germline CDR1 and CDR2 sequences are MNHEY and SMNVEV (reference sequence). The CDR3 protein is CASSLSGTVPAHGYTF. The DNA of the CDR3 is TGTGCCAGCAGTTTATCCGGGACAGTGCCAGCCCATGGCTACACCTTC.

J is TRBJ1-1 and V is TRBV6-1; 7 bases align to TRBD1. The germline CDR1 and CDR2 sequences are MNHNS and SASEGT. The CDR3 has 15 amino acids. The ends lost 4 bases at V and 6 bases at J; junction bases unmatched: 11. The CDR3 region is CASSGQGAQGAEAFF. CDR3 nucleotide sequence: TGTGCCAGCAGTGGACAAGGGGCGCAGGGGGCTGAAGCTTTCTTT.

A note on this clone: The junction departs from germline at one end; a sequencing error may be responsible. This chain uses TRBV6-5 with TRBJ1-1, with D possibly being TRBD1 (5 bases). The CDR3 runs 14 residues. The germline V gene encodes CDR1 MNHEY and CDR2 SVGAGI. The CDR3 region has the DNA TGTGCCTGCAGCTCGGCAGGGCTGGACACTGAAGCTTTCTTT. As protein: CACSSAGLDTEAFF.

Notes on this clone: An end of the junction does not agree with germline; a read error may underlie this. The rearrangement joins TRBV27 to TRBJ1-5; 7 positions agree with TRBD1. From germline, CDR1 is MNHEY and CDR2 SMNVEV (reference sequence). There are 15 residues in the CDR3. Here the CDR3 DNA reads TGTGCCAGCAGATTATTAGGGACAGGCAATCAGCCCCAGCATTTT. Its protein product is CASRLLGTGNQPQHF.

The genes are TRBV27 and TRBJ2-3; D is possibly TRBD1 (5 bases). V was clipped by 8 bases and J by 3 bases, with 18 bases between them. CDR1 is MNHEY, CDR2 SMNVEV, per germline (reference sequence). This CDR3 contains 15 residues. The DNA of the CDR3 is TGTGCCAGCCGCAGACAGCCCTTGGGGACAGATACGCAGTATTTT. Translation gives CASRRQPLGTDTQYF.

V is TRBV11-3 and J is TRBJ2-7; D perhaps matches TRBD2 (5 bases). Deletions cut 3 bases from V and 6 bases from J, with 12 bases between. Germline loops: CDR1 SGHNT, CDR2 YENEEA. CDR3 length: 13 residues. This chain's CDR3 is CASSLVEGAEQYF. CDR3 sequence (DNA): TGTGCCAGCAGCTTGGTCGAGGGAGCCGAGCAGTACTTC.

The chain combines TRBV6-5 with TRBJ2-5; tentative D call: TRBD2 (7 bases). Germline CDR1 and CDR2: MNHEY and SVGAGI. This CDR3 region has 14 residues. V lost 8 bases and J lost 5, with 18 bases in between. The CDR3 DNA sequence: TGTGCCAGCCGCGGGAGCCTAGGGGGGGAGACCCAGTACTTC. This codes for CASRGSLGGETQYF.

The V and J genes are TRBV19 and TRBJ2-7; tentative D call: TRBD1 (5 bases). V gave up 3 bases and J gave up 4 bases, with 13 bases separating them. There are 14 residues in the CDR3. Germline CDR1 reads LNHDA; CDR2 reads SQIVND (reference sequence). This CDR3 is CASSMGQDFYEQYF. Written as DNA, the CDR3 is TGTGCCAGTAGTATGGGGCAGGATTTTTACGAGCAGTACTTC.